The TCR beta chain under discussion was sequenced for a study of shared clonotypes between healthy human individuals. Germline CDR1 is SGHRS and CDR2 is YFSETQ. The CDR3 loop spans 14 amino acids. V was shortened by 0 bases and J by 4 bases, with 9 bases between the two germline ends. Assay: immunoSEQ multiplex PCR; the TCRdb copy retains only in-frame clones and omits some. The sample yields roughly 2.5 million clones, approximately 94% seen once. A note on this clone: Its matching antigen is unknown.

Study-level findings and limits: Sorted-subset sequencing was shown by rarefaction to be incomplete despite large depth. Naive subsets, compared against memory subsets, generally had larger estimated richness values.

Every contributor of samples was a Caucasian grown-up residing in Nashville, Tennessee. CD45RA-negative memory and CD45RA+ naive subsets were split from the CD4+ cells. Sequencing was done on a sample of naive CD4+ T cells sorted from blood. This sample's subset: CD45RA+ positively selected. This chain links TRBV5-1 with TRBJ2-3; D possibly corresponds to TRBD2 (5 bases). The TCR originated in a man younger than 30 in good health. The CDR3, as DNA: TGCGCCAGCAGCTTGGGACTAAGCCCAGATACGCAGTATTTT. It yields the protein CASSLGLSPDTQYF.